Listed below are T cell receptor beta chains from one sample, sequenced in a study of cytomegalovirus exposure and HLA in healthy donors. Using immunoSEQ multiplex PCR, the repertoire was profiled, and TCRdb retains in-frame clones only, with some absent. The data show around 200,000 clones, around four fifths seen once. Sequencing was done on a sample of PBMCs. All receptors derive from a woman aged 45-65 years in good health and CMV-seropositive. CDR3s include the opening cysteine and the closing phenylalanine or tryptophan. The order of the fields is J gene, clone size, V gene, D gene, CDR3 length, CDR3 protein, CDR3 DNA. The D gene is left open where the match is weak. Clone sizes are given selectively: once, few, many, or a class where the clone is expanded.

>TRBJ2-7|.|TRBV27|.|15
CASRRVVGQQYEQYF
TGTGCCAGCAGGAGAGTTGTGGGACAACAATACGAGCAGTACTTC
>TRBJ1-6|.|TRBV5-6|TRBD1|15
CASSFFQGASSPLHF
TGTGCCAGCAGCTTTTTTCAGGGGGCTAGTTCACCCCTCCACTTT
>TRBJ1-1|few|TRBV6-6|.|12
CASSYDYAEAFF
TGTGCCAGCAGTTACGACTACGCTGAAGCTTTCTTT
>TRBJ2-3|.|TRBV7-3|TRBD2|18
CASSSKTSGGAGTDTQYF
TGTGCCAGCAGCTCCAAGACTAGCGGGGGGGCTGGCACAGATACGCAGTATTTT
>TRBJ1-5|once|TRBV6-5|TRBD1|15
CASSYSGTGNQPQHF
TGTGCCAGCAGTTACTCCGGGACAGGAAATCAGCCCCAGCATTTT
>TRBJ1-3|.|TRBV30|TRBD1|15
CACRKTGGNGNTIYF
TGTGCCTGCAGGAAGACAGGGGGCAATGGAAACACCATATATTTT
>TRBJ1-6|.|TRBV2|TRBD1|15
CASSEEQGRRSPLHF
TGTGCCAGCAGTGAAGAACAGGGGAGGCGTTCACCCCTCCACTTT
>TRBJ2-2|.|TRBV10-3|.|15
CAISPRELGAGELFF
TGTGCCATCAGCCCCCGGGAGTTAGGGGCCGGGGAGCTGTTTTTT
>TRBJ2-7|once|TRBV19|.|13
CASNFPGRYEQYF
TGTGCCAGTAACTTCCCGGGAAGATACGAGCAGTACTTC
>TRBJ2-6|.|TRBV4-1|TRBD1|20
CASSQDGMTGESPGANVLTF
TGCGCCAGCAGCCAAGATGGGATGACAGGGGAGTCCCCTGGGGCCAACGTCCTGACTTTC
>TRBJ2-1|.|TRBV5-1|.|13
CASSRTGFNEQFF
TGCGCCAGCAGCCGCACAGGGTTCAATGAGCAGTTCTTC
>TRBJ1-2|.|TRBV19|.|15
CASSIGPSDSYGYTF
TGTGCCAGTAGTATAGGCCCCTCGGACAGCTATGGCTACACCTTC
>TRBJ1-1|many|TRBV5-6|TRBD1|13
CASSRLQGTEAFF
TGTGCCAGCAGCCGCCTACAGGGGACTGAAGCTTTCTTT
>TRBJ1-5|.|TRBV28|.|16
CASSFSGMREDQPQHF
TGTGCCAGCAGTTTTTCTGGGATGCGGGAGGACCAGCCCCAGCATTTT
>TRBJ2-5|.|TRBV2|.|13
CASRREQESAQYF
TGTGCCAGCAGACGAGAACAGGAGTCGGCCCAGTACTTC
>TRBJ1-6|.|TRBV18|.|12
CASSPENSPLHF
TGTGCCAGCTCACCAGAGAATTCACCCCTCCACTTT
>TRBJ1-2|.|TRBV7-2|.|13
CASSLDRAAGYTF
TGTGCCAGCAGCTTAGACAGGGCGGCTGGCTACACCTTC
>TRBJ1-1|.|TRBV10-1|.|13
CASSESTGTEAFF
TGCGCCAGCAGTGAGTCAACGGGGACTGAAGCTTTCTTT
>TRBJ2-1|.|TRBV5-3|TRBD2|13
CARTTSANNEQFF
TGTGCCAGAACCACTAGCGCAAACAATGAGCAGTTCTTC